This TCR beta chain stems from a study of T-cell reconstitution after alpha-beta-depleted transplantation in children. Trimming took off 10 bases at V and 1 base at J, with 13 bases between the two ends. The CDR3 spans 13 residues. Germline loops: CDR1 MNHEY, CDR2 SVGEGT. Researchers prepared the TCRbeta library using unique molecular identifiers, the study reports. TCRdb processed the PCR reads anew with MiXCR; each CDR3 protein has one entry. The sample records roughly 200,000 distinct CDR3 sequences, 6.6% being singletons. Sequences were derived from PBMCs, sampled before TCRalphabeta/CD19-depleted stem cell transplant. The TCR originated in a boy younger than 10 with acute lymphoblastic leukemia, due to receive a stem cell transplant. The chain recombines TRBV6-2 or TRBV6-3 with TRBJ2-5; tentative D call: TRBD2 (5 bases). The CDR3 bases are TGTGCCACCTTCGGGGTCCCCCAAGAGACCCAGTACTTC. It codes for CATFGVPQETQYF.